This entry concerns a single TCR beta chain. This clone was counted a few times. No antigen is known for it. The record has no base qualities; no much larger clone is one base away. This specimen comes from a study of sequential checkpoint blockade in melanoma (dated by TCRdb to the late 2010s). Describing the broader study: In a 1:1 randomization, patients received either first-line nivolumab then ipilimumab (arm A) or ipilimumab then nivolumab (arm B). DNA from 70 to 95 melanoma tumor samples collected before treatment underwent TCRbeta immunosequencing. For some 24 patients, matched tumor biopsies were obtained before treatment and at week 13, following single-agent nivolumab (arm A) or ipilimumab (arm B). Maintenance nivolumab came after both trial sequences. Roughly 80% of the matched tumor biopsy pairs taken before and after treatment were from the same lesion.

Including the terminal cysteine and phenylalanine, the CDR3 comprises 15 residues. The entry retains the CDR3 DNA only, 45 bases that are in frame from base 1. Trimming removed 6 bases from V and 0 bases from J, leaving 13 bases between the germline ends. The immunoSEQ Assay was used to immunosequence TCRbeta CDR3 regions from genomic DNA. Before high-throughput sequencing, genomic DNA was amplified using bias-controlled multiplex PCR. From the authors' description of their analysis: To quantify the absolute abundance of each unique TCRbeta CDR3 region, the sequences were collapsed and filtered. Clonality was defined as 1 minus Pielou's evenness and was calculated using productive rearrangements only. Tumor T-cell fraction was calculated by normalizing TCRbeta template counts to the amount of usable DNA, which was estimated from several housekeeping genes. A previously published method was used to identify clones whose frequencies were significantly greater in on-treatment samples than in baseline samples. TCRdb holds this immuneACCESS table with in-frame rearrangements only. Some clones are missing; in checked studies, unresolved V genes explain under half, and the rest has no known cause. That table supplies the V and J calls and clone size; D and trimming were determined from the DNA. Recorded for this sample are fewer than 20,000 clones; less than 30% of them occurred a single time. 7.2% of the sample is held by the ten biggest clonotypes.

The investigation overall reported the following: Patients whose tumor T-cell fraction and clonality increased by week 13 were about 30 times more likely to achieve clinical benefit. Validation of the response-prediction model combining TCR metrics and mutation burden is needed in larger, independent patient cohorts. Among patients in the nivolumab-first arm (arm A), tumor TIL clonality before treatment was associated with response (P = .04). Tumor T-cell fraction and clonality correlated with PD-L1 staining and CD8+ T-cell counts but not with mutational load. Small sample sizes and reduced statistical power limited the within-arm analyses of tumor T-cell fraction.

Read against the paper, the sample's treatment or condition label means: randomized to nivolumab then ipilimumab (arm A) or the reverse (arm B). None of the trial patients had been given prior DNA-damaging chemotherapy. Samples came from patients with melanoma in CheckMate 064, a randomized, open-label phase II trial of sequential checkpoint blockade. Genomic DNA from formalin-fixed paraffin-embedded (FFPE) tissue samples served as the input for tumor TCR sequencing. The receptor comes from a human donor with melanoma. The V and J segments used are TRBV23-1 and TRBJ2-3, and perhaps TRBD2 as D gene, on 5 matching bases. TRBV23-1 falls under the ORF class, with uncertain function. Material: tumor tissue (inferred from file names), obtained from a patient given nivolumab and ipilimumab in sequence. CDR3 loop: CASSLVTGSTDTQYF. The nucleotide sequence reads TGCGCCAGCAGCTTAGTGACGGGGAGCACAGATACGCAGTATTTT.